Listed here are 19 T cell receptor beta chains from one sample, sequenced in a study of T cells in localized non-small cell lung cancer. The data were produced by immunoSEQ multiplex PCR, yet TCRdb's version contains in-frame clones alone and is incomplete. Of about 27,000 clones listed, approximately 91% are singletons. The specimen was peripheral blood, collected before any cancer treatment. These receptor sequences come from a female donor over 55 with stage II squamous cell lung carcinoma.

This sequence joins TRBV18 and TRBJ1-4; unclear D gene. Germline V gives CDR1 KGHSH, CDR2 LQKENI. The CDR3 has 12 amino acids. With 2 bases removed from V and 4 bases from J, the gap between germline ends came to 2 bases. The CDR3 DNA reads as TGTGCCAGCTCACCAGATAATGAAAAACTGTTTTTT. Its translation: CASSPDNEKLFF.

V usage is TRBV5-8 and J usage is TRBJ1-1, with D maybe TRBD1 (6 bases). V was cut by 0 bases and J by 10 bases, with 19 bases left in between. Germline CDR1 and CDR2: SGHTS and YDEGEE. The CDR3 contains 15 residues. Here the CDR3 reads CASSLAWKGDYGAFF. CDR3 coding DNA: TGTGCCAGCAGCTTGGCGTGGAAGGGGGATTACGGAGCTTTCTTT.

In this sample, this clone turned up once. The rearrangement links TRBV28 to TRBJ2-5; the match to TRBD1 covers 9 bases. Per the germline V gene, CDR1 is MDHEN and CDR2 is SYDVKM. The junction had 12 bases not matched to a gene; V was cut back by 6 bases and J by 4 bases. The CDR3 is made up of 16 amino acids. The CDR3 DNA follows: TGTGCCAGCAGCCAGACTCCGGGACAGGGTCGAGAGACCCAGTACTTC. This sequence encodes CASSQTPGQGRETQYF.

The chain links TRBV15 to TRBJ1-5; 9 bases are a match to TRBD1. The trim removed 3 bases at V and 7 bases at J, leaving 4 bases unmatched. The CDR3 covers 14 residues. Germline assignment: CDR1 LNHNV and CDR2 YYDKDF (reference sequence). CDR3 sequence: CATSRDRGGQPQHF. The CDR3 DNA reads TGTGCCACCAGCAGGGACAGGGGAGGCCAGCCCCAGCATTTT.

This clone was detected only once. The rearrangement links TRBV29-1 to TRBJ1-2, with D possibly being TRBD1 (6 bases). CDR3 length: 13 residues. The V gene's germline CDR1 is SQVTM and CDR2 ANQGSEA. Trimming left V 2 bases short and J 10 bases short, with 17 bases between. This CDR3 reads CSVELFRGSPYTF. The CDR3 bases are TGCAGCGTTGAATTATTCAGGGGCTCTCCCTACACCTTC.

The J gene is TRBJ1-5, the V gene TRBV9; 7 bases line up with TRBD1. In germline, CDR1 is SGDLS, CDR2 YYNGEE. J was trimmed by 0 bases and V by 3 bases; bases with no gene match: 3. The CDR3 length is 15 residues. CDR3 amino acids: CASSEGQFSNQPQHF. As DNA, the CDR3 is TGTGCCAGCAGCGAGGGACAGTTTAGCAATCAGCCCCAGCATTTT.

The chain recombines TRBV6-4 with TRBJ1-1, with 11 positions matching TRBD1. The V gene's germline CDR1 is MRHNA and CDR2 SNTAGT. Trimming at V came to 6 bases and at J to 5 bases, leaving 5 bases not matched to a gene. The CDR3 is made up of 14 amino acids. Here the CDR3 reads CASSLGQGATEAFF. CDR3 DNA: TGTGCCAGCAGCCTCGGACAGGGGGCAACTGAAGCTTTCTTT.

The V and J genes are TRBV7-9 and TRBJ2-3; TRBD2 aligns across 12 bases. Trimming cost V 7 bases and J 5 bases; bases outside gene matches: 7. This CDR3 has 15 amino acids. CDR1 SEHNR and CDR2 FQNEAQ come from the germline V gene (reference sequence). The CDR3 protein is CASTFRGLAGDTQYF. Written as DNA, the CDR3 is TGTGCCAGCACTTTTCGGGGACTAGCGGGAGATACGCAGTATTTT.

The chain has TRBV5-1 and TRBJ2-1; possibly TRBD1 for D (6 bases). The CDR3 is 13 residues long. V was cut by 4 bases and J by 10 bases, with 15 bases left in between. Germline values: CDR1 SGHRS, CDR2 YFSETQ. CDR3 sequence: CASSTLQGQEQFF. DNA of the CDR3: TGCGCCAGCAGCACTTTACAGGGCCAGGAGCAGTTCTTC.

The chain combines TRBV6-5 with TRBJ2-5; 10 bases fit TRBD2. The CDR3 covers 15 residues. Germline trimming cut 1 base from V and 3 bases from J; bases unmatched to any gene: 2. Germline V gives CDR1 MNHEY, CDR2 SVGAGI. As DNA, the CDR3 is TGTGCCAGCAGTTACTTTAGCGGGGGGAAAGAGACCCAGTACTTC. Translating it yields CASSYFSGGKETQYF.

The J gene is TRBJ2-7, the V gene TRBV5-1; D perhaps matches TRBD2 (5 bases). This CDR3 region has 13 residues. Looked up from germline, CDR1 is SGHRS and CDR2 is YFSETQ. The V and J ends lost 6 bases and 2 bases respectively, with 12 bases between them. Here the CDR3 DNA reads TGCGCCAGCACCCTTCCCGGGACCTACGAGCAGTACTTC. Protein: CASTLPGTYEQYF.

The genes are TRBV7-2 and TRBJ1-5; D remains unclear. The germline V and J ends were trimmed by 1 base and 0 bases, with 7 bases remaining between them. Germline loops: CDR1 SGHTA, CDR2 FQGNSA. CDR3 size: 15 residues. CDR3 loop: CASSLGRYSNQPQHF. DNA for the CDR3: TGTGCCAGCAGCTTAGGACGGTATAGCAATCAGCCCCAGCATTTT.

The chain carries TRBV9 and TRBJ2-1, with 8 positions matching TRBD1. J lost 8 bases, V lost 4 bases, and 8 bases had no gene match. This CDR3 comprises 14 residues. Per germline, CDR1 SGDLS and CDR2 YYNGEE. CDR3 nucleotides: TGTGCCAGCAGCCCCCGGACGGACAGGGATGAGCAGTTCTTC. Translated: CASSPRTDRDEQFF.

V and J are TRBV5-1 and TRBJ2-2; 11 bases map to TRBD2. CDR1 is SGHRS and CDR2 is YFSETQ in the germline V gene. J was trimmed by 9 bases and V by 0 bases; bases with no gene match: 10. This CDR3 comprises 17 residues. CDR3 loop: CASSLELVAGGRRELFF. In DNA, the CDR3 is TGCGCCAGCAGCTTGGAGTTAGTAGCGGGAGGGCGCCGGGAGCTGTTTTTT.

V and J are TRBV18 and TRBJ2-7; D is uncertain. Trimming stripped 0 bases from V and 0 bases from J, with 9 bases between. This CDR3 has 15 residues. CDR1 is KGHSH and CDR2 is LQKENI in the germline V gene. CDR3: CASSPPGGTSYEQYF. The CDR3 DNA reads TGTGCCAGCTCACCACCGGGCGGAACCTCCTACGAGCAGTACTTC.

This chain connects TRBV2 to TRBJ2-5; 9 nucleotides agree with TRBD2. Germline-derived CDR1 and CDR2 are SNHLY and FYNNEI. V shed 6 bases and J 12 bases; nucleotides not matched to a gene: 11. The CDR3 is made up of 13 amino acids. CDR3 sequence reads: CASRDSGSSMEYF. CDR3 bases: TGTGCCAGCAGAGATAGCGGGAGTTCTATGGAGTACTTC.

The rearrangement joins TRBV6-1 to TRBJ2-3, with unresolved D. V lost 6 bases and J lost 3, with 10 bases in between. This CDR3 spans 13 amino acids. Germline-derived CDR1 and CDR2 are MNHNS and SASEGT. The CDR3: CASRVHSTDTQYF. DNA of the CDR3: TGTGCCAGCAGAGTACACAGTACAGATACGCAGTATTTT.

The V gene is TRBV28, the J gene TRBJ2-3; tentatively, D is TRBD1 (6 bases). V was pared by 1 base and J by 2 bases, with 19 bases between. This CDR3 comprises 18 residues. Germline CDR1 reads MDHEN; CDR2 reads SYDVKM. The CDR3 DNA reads TGTGCCAGCAGTTTATCCCCCCCCAGCAGGGGAGACACAGATACGCAGTATTTT. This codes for CASSLSPPSRGDTDTQYF.

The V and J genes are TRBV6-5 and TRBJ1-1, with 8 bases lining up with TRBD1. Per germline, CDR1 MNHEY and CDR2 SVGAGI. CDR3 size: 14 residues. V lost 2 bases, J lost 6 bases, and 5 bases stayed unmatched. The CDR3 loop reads CASSYGQGVAEAFF. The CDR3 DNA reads TGTGCCAGCAGTTACGGACAGGGAGTGGCTGAAGCTTTCTTT.